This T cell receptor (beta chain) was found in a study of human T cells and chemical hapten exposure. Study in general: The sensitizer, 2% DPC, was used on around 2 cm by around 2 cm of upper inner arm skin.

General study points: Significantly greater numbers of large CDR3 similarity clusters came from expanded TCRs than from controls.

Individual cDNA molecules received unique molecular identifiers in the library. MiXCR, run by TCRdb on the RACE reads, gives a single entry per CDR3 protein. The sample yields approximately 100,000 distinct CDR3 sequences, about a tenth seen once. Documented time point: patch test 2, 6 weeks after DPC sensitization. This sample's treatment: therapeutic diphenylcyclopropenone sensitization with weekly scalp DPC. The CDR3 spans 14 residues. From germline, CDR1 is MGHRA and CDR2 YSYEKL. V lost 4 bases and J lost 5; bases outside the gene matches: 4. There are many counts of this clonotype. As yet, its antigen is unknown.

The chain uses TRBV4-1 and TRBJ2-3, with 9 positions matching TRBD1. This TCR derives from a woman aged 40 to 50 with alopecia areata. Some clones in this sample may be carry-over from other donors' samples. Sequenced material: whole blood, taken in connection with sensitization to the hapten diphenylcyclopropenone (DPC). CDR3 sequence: CASSPTGGRDTQYF. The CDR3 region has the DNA TGCGCCAGCAGCCCGACAGGGGGGAGAGATACGCAGTATTTT.